These 8 T cell receptor beta chains came from one sample sequenced in a study of T cell repertoires in cytomegalovirus infection. These receptors have no known antigen. TCRdb reprocessed the reads with MiXCR, giving one entry per CDR3 protein. Counted here are about 900,000 distinct CDR3 sequences, 31% occurring once; the ten biggest clones make up 11% to 15%. Here the sequenced sample was cultured CD8+ T cells from PBMCs, taken from culture after CMV antigen stimulation. These receptors were collected from a human donor in good health (CMV status not recorded). Some clones in this sample may be carry-over from other donors' samples.

This clonotype was counted a few times. This chain connects TRBV4-2 to TRBJ1-1; the D gene is possibly TRBD1 (5 bases). CDR1 is LGHNA and CDR2 is YNFKEQ in the germline V gene. The CDR3 has 16 residues. Trimming took off 4 bases at V and 5 bases at J, with 20 bases between the two ends. This chain's CDR3 is CASSLRGDSWDTEAFF. The CDR3 DNA follows: TGTGCCAGCAGCCTCCGGGGGGACTCGTGGGATACTGAAGCTTTCTTT.

CDR3 in DNA: TGTGCCAGCAGTTACATGGGTGAAAAACTGTTTTTT. This encodes CASSYMGEKLFF. V is TRBV6-2 or TRBV6-3 and J is TRBJ1-4; D is unclear. This CDR3 has 12 amino acids. The germline V gene has CDR1 MNHEY and CDR2 SVGEGT. Trimming cost V 2 bases and J 7 bases, with 5 bases left between them.

The genes are TRBV6-5 and TRBJ1-1, with D perhaps TRBD1 (5 bases). Germline V gene data show CDR1 as MNHEY and CDR2 as SVGAGI. The CDR3 has 12 residues. The V and J ends lost 7 bases and 6 bases respectively, with 12 bases between them. CDR3 DNA: TGTGCCAGCATCTCGTGGGACGCTGAAGCTTTCTTT. This translates into CASISWDAEAFF.

The rearrangement uses TRBV15 and TRBJ1-4, with unresolved D. The CDR3 sequence is 11 residues long. V was trimmed by 6 bases and J by 3 bases, leaving 2 bases between them. The germline V gene has CDR1 LNHNV and CDR2 YYDKDF (reference sequence). CDR3 sequence (DNA): TGTGCCACCAGAGCTAATGAAAAACTGTTTTTT. Residues: CATRANEKLFF.

This clonotype was seen more than once but under ten times. The gene calls are TRBV20-1 and TRBJ2-3, with 9 bases that match TRBD2. Germline V gives CDR1 DFQATT, CDR2 SNEGSKA (reference sequence). CDR3 length: 14 amino acids. The V gene end was trimmed by 6 bases and the J gene end by 5 bases; junction bases not matched to a gene: 9. Here the CDR3 reads CSAQQRGEGDTQYF. The CDR3 DNA follows: TGCAGTGCCCAGCAGCGGGGGGAGGGAGATACGCAGTATTTT.

The V gene is TRBV19, the J gene TRBJ2-1; D remains unclear. This CDR3 is 15 amino acids long. Looked up from germline, CDR1 is LNHDA and CDR2 is SQIVND (reference sequence). V gave up 3 bases and J gave up 3 bases, with 12 bases separating them. The CDR3 spells CASSMWRRDYNEQFF. As DNA, the CDR3 is TGTGCCAGTAGTATGTGGCGAAGGGACTACAATGAGCAGTTCTTC.

The chain carries TRBV5-1 and TRBJ2-5; 8 bases are shared with TRBD2. Trimming removed 2 bases from V and 4 bases from J; junction bases left unmatched: 7. Germline V gene sequence: CDR1 SGHRS, CDR2 YFSETQ. The CDR3 contains 15 residues. The CDR3 here is CASSFGGGEGETQYF. The CDR3 DNA reads as TGCGCCAGCAGCTTCGGGGGGGGCGAGGGAGAGACCCAGTACTTC.

The genes are TRBV7-9 and TRBJ1-6; a possible D gene is TRBD1 (6 bases). The V end was cut by 1 base, the J end by 6 bases, with 10 bases between. This CDR3 contains 15 residues. Looked up from germline, CDR1 is SEHNR and CDR2 is FQNEAQ (reference sequence). CDR3 protein: CASSLVAGVNSPLHF. The CDR3 coding sequence is TGTGCCAGCAGCTTAGTGGCAGGGGTTAATTCACCCCTCCACTTT.